These T cell receptor beta chains were read from a single sample in a study of cytomegalovirus exposure and HLA in healthy donors. Clones were sequenced by immunoSEQ multiplex PCR, and TCRdb holds only the in-frame ones, with some missing. The data contain 95,000 to 150,000 clones, roughly 14% of them singletons. Material for sequencing was PBMCs. All receptors come from a woman aged 18-35 years in good health and CMV-seronegative. Each CDR3 is given with its conserved first and last residue. D genes are given only for firm matches. Rows may omit the clone size; those that give it use once, few, many or a size class.

cdr3_nt: TGCGCCAGCAGCTTGACAGGGGGTGTGAACACTGAAGCTTTCTTT
cdr3_aa: CASSLTGGVNTEAFF
v_call: TRBV5-1
d_call: TRBD1
clone_size: few
j_call: TRBJ1-1

cdr3_nt: TGTGCTAGCAGCTTAGGGAAGGGAGCAAGCGGGGAGCTGTTTTTT
cdr3_aa: CASSLGKGASGELFF
v_call: TRBV7-7
d_call: .
clone_size: few
j_call: TRBJ2-2

cdr3_nt: TGTGCCAGCAGCCAAGATAGGGAGCGGGGGCCCCCCCAAGAGACCCAGTACTTC
cdr3_aa: CASSQDRERGPPQETQYF
v_call: TRBV14
d_call: TRBD2
clone_size: .
j_call: TRBJ2-5

cdr3_nt: TGTGCCAGCAGTCCATACAGGAACACTGAAGCTTTCTTT
cdr3_aa: CASSPYRNTEAFF
v_call: TRBV25-1
d_call: .
clone_size: few
j_call: TRBJ1-1

cdr3_nt: TGTGCCAGCACCCATCCCGGGACACAGAACACTGAAGCTTTCTTT
cdr3_aa: CASTHPGTQNTEAFF
v_call: TRBV7-9
d_call: .
clone_size: .
j_call: TRBJ1-1

cdr3_nt: TGTGCCAGCGCCCGGGGGGGGCATGACACTGAAGCTTTCTTT
cdr3_aa: CASARGGHDTEAFF
v_call: TRBV25-1
d_call: .
clone_size: .
j_call: TRBJ1-1

cdr3_nt: TGTGCCTGGAAATTAGATGGCTACACCTTC
cdr3_aa: CAWKLDGYTF
v_call: TRBV30
d_call: .
clone_size: few
j_call: TRBJ1-2

cdr3_nt: TGTGCCAGCAATGGTCCGGGACTAGCGGGAGAATATATCTACGAGCAGTACTTC
cdr3_aa: CASNGPGLAGEYIYEQYF
v_call: TRBV2
d_call: TRBD2
clone_size: .
j_call: TRBJ2-7

cdr3_nt: TGCGCCAGCAGTCTGGGGACAGGGGTCAATGAGCAGTTCTTC
cdr3_aa: CASSLGTGVNEQFF
v_call: TRBV5-1
d_call: TRBD1
clone_size: .
j_call: TRBJ2-1

cdr3_nt: TGTGCCAGCAGCGTGGACAGGGGCTTCGCCTACGAGCAGTACTTC
cdr3_aa: CASSVDRGFAYEQYF
v_call: TRBV9
d_call: TRBD1
clone_size: .
j_call: TRBJ2-7

cdr3_nt: TGTGCCACCAGCAGAGTTGCAGGGAACACTGAAGCTTTCTTT
cdr3_aa: CATSRVAGNTEAFF
v_call: TRBV15
d_call: .
clone_size: .
j_call: TRBJ1-1

cdr3_nt: TGTGCCAGCAAATGGGACAGACAGACTGAAGCTTTCTTT
cdr3_aa: CASKWDRQTEAFF
v_call: TRBV6-1
d_call: TRBD1
clone_size: few
j_call: TRBJ1-1

cdr3_nt: TGTGCCAGCAGTTCCCAAGGGGGCACACAAGAGACCCAGTACTTC
cdr3_aa: CASSSQGGTQETQYF
v_call: TRBV28
d_call: TRBD1
clone_size: few
j_call: TRBJ2-5

cdr3_nt: TGTGCCAGCAGCTTGGGGGAGCAGCTTGTAGAGCAGTACTTC
cdr3_aa: CASSLGEQLVEQYF
v_call: TRBV5-6
d_call: .
clone_size: few
j_call: TRBJ2-5

cdr3_nt: TGTGCCAGCAGCGCAAGGATCGGAGGTAATTCACCCCTCCACTTT
cdr3_aa: CASSARIGGNSPLHF
v_call: TRBV9
d_call: .
clone_size: .
j_call: TRBJ1-6

cdr3_nt: TGTGCCTGGAGTGTAAATTCCCGTGCGGTCCGTGGTGGCTACACCTTC
cdr3_aa: CAWSVNSRAVRGGYTF
v_call: TRBV30
d_call: .
clone_size: .
j_call: TRBJ1-2

cdr3_nt: TGTGCCAGCTGGGGGGTTCCTAGCAATCAGCCCCAGCATTTT
cdr3_aa: CASWGVPSNQPQHF
v_call: TRBV28
d_call: .
clone_size: .
j_call: TRBJ1-5

cdr3_nt: TGTGCCAGCAAAACTAGCGGGAGTGTCGCGGAGACCCAGTACTTC
cdr3_aa: CASKTSGSVAETQYF
v_call: TRBV7-8
d_call: TRBD2
clone_size: .
j_call: TRBJ2-5

cdr3_nt: TGTGCCAGCAGTACCGGGGCCAGGGGGACGCAGTATTTT
cdr3_aa: CASSTGARGTQYF
v_call: TRBV27
d_call: TRBD1
clone_size: .
j_call: TRBJ2-3

cdr3_nt: TGTGCCTGGACCCCTCCGGGTCCCGGGGATGGCTACACCTTC
cdr3_aa: CAWTPPGPGDGYTF
v_call: TRBV30
d_call: .
clone_size: few
j_call: TRBJ1-2

cdr3_nt: TGTGCCAGTAGTATCCCGAGGTCCCCGGCCGGGGCCAACGTCCTGACTTTC
cdr3_aa: CASSIPRSPAGANVLTF
v_call: TRBV19
d_call: .
clone_size: .
j_call: TRBJ2-6

cdr3_nt: TGTGCCAGCAGCCGCCTGGGCCAGCTTAATGAAAAACTGTTTTTT
cdr3_aa: CASSRLGQLNEKLFF
v_call: TRBV2
d_call: .
clone_size: few
j_call: TRBJ1-4

cdr3_nt: TGTGCCAGCAGCTTAGCGCCAGGGGAGCAGTACTTC
cdr3_aa: CASSLAPGEQYF
v_call: TRBV7-9
d_call: .
clone_size: .
j_call: TRBJ2-7

cdr3_nt: TGTGCCAGCAGCAGACTAGCGGGCACAGATACGCAGTATTTT
cdr3_aa: CASSRLAGTDTQYF
v_call: TRBV7-2
d_call: TRBD2
clone_size: .
j_call: TRBJ2-3